The clone carrying this T cell receptor (beta chain) has ten or more counts. V lost 2 bases and J lost 0, with 16 bases in between. The V gene's germline CDR1 is KGHDR and CDR2 SFDVKD. There are 18 residues in the CDR3. This sample is drawn from a study of early T cells in non-severe SARS-CoV-2 infection. TCRdb called the 5' RACE reads again in MiXCR, with one record for every CDR3 protein. This table holds more than 95,000 distinct CDR3 sequences, 9.5% to 12% found once. The specimen was whole blood, collected at baseline. The receptor was derived from an adult who was a healthcare worker with PCR-confirmed SARS-CoV-2 infection or an uninfected control (not recorded which). V usage is TRBV24-1 and J usage is TRBJ2-4; weak D call: TRBD1 (5 bases). The CDR3: CATSDSPNDSLAKNIQYF. In DNA form, the CDR3 reads TGTGCCACCAGTGATTCCCCTAACGACAGCCTAGCCAAAAACATTCAGTACTTC.